This TCR beta chain appears in the sequencing data of a study of control samples from healthy donors and cancer patients. This CDR3 contains 14 residues. With 7 bases removed from V and 2 bases from J, the gap between germline ends came to 14 bases. CDR1 and CDR2 from the germline V gene are MNHEY and SVGAGI. Sequenced by immunoSEQ multiplex PCR; TCRdb stores in-frame clones only, minus some. This sample has tens of thousands of clones, with roughly 85% found just once. V and J are TRBV6-5 and TRBJ1-1; D might be TRBD1 (5 bases). The receptor's source is a man in his forties in good health. Source material: blood. CDR3 DNA sequence: TGTGCCAGCACCTACAGGAGGGATAACACTGAAGCTTTCTTT. Amino acid sequence: CASTYRRDNTEAFF.